This T cell receptor (beta chain) is drawn from a study of shared clonotypes between healthy human individuals. Deep level was the assay's run setting. The authors' processing: Filtering differed since immunoSEQ provided only junctions, with no quality scores. The method was immunoSEQ multiplex PCR; TCRdb's version includes in-frame clones alone and lacks a portion of them. Clone size and the V and J calls come from that table; the DNA yielded D and trimming. The profile shows over 750,000 clones, about 96% of them singletons. The naive CD8 subset, CD45RO-negative cells positively selected for CCR7, excluded terminally differentiated effector memory CD45RA+ cells. The CDR3 runs to 17 residues. The ends lost 0 bases at V and 3 bases at J; junction bases unmatched: 7. Germline V gives CDR1 SGHTA, CDR2 FQGNSA.

J is TRBJ2-1 and V is TRBV7-2; 8 bases match TRBD2. The sequenced sample consisted of naive CD8+ T cells sorted from blood. The TCR was taken from a man aged 25-45 years in good health. The CDR3 DNA is TGTGCCAGCAGCTTAGCGTTACTAGCGGCGAACTACAATGAGCAGTTCTTC. It encodes CASSLALLAANYNEQFF. The whole variable domain, filled in from reference TRBV7-2 and TRBJ2-1, reads GAGVSQSPSNKVTEKGKDVELRCDPISGHTALYWYRQSLGQGLEFLIYFQGNSAPDKSGLPSDRFSAERTGGSVSTLTIQRTQQEDSAVYLCASSLALLAANYNEQFFGPGTRLTVL.